The 10 T cell receptor beta chains presented below share a single source sample, sequenced in a study of T-cell memory formation after mild COVID-19. TCRdb analysed the 5' RACE reads with MiXCR anew, one entry per CDR3 protein. Of approximately 410,000 distinct CDR3 sequences detected, more than 20% appear once; the ten largest clones hold around 13%. The specimen sequenced was PBMCs or a T cell subset sorted from them (not recorded which). Every receptor here comes from an adult woman who had mild COVID-19 (a few samples of this study predate the infection). Cell type and time point are not known.

In this sample, this clonotype turned up many times. The V gene is TRBV7-9, the J gene TRBJ2-1; TRBD1 might be the D (5 bases). Between the trimmed V and J ends, which lost 6 bases and 7 bases, there was a span of 22 bases. The germline V gene encodes CDR1 SEHNR and CDR2 FQNEAQ (reference sequence). This CDR3 has 16 amino acids. The CDR3 reads CASRSGREVVTNEQFF. The DNA for the CDR3 is TGTGCCAGCAGATCAGGGCGTGAGGTGGTGACTAATGAGCAGTTCTTC.

The chain links TRBV29-1 to TRBJ1-1; D not certain. The germline V gene encodes CDR1 SQVTM and CDR2 ANQGSEA. Trimming removed 3 bases at V and 6 bases at J, with 11 bases between. This CDR3 comprises 12 residues. As DNA, the CDR3 is TGCAGCGTTGATGGGCAGTTTTCTGAAGCTTTCTTT. The encoded protein is CSVDGQFSEAFF.

This chain uses TRBV2 with TRBJ2-7; no definite D call. V lost 6 bases, J lost 6 bases, and 9 bases lay in between. From germline, CDR1 is SNHLY and CDR2 FYNNEI. The CDR3 is made up of 11 amino acids. In DNA, the CDR3 is TGTGCCAGCAGCTCCCCGGGCGAGCAGTACTTC. This codes for CASSSPGEQYF.

This clonotype turned up a few times. The V and J genes are TRBV6-5 and TRBJ2-7; D might be TRBD1 or TRBD2, each matching 5 bases. The germline V gene encodes CDR1 MNHEY and CDR2 SVGAGI. There are 14 residues in the CDR3. V was shortened by 4 bases and J by 2 bases, with 12 bases between the two germline ends. CDR3 sequence reads: CASSFRDGTYEQYF. CDR3 DNA sequence: TGTGCCAGCAGTTTCCGGGACGGGACCTACGAGCAGTACTTC.

Ten or more counts support this clonotype. V and J are TRBV7-9 and TRBJ2-5, with a possible D match to TRBD2 (5 bases). Per the germline V gene, CDR1 is SEHNR and CDR2 is FQNEAQ (reference sequence). Trimming took 0 bases from V and 5 from J, leaving 16 bases between them. The CDR3 length is 16 residues. The CDR3 region is CASSLAPDPQRETQYF. In DNA form, the CDR3 reads TGTGCCAGCAGCTTAGCCCCCGACCCTCAGCGGGAGACCCAGTACTTC. Combining the CDR3 with reference TRBV7-9 and TRBJ2-5 gives the whole variable domain DTGVSQNPRHKITKRGQNVTFRCDPISEHNRLYWYRQTLGQGPEFLTYFQNEAQLEKSRLLSDRFSAERPKGSFSTLEIQRTEQGDSAMYLCASSLAPDPQRETQYFGPGTRLLVL.

The table lists this clonotype with a few counts. The chain couples TRBV6-5 to TRBJ1-6; D remains unclear. V was pared by 6 bases and J by 7 bases, with 10 bases between. The V gene's germline CDR1 is MNHEY and CDR2 SVGAGI. The length of the CDR3 is 13 residues. For the CDR3, the DNA is TGTGCCAGCAGCCCCGACTACAATTCACCCCTCCACTTT. This encodes CASSPDYNSPLHF.

The chain employs TRBV6-1 and TRBJ1-5, with D tentatively TRBD1 (6 bases). CDR1 is MNHNS and CDR2 is SASEGT in the germline V gene. The CDR3 runs to 14 residues. Trimming left V 1 base short and J 6 bases short, with 10 bases between. The CDR3 sequence: CASSEGQEGQPQHF. DNA of the CDR3: TGTGCCAGCAGTGAAGGACAGGAAGGTCAGCCCCAGCATTTT.

This clonotype was seen a few times. This chain links TRBV15 with TRBJ2-7, with 8 bases aligning to TRBD2. The V segment lost 1 base and the J segment 1 base; nucleotides outside the gene matches: 6. The CDR3 is made up of 16 amino acids. The V gene's germline CDR1 is LNHNV and CDR2 YYDKDF (reference sequence). The CDR3 DNA reads TGTGCCACCAGCAGAGGGACTAGCCCCAGGTCCTACGAGCAGTACTTC. The encoded protein is CATSRGTSPRSYEQYF. The variable domain in full, completed from reference TRBV15 and TRBJ2-7, reads DAMVIQNPRYQVTQFGKPVTLSCSQTLNHNVMYWYQQKSSQAPKLLFHYYDKDFNNEADTPDNFQSRRPNTSFCFLDIRSPGLGDTAMYLCATSRGTSPRSYEQYFGPGTRLTVT.

The chain combines TRBV29-1 with TRBJ2-7, with no clear D. V shed 7 bases and J shed 0 bases, with 19 bases lying between them. Germline-derived CDR1 and CDR2 are SQVTM and ANQGSEA. CDR3 length: 15 residues. CDR3 coding DNA: TGCAGCGCCATCCTCACCCGGTCTAGCTCCTACGAGCAGTACTTC. Protein: CSAILTRSSSYEQYF.

This rearrangement joins TRBV5-1 to TRBJ2-1; 7 nucleotides agree with TRBD2. Trimming removed 4 bases from V and 0 bases from J; junction bases left unmatched: 7. CDR1 SGHRS and CDR2 YFSETQ come from the germline V gene. The CDR3 contains 16 residues. The CDR3 coding sequence is TGCGCCAGCAGCCCCCCGGGACTAACCTCCTACAATGAGCAGTTCTTC. Its protein is CASSPPGLTSYNEQFF.